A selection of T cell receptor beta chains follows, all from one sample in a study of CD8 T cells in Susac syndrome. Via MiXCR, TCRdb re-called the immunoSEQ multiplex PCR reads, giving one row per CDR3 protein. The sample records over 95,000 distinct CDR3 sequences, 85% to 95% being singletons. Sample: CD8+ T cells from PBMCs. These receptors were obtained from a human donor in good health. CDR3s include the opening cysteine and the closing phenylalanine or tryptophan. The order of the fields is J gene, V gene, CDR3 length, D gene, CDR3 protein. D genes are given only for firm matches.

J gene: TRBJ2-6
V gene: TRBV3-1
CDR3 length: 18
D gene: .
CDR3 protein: CASSQASGAQGGANVLTF

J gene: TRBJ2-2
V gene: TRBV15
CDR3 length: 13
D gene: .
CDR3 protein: CATSETGSGELFF

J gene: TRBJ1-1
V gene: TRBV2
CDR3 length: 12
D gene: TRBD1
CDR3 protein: CAGGQAHTEAFF

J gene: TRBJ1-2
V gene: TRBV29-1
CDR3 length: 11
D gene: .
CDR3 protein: CSVRTGAGYTF

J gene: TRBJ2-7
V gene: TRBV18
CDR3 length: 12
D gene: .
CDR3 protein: CASSPTGYEQYF

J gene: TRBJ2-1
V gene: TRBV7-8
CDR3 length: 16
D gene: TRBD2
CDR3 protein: CASSPRLAGGTHEQFF

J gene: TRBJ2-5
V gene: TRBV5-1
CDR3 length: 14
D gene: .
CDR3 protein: CASSLGGGSETQYF

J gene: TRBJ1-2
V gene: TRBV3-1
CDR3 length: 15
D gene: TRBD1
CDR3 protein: CASSLIGQGLQGYTF

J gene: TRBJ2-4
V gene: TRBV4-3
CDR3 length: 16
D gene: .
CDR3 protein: CASSQDAGTQKNIQYF

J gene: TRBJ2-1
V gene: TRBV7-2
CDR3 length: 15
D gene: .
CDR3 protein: CASSLRGGVPGEQFF

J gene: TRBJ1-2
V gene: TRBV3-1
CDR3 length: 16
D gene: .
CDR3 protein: CASSQEYQVGDYGYTF

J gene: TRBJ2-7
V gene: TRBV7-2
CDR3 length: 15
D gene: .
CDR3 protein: CASSPRDRPAYEQYF

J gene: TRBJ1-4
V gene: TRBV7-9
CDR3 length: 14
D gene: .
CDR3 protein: CASSLGSHNEKLFF

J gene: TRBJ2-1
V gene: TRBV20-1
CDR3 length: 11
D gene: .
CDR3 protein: CSALSHNEQFF

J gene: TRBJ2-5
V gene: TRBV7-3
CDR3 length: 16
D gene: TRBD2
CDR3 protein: CASSPGLASGGKTQYF

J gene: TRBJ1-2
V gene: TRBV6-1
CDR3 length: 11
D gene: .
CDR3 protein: CASSHWDGYTF

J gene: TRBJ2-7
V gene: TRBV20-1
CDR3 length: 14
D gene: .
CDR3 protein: CSASPLPFMGLMYF

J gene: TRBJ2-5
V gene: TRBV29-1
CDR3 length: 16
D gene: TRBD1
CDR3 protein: CSVDPQGAFPQETQYF

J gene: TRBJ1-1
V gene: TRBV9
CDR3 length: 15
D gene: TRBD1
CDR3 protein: CASSAKTGANTEAFF

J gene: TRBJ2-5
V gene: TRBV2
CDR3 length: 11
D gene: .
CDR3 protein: CASLGSETQYF

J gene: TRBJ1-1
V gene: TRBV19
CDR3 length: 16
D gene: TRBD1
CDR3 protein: CASSQSRTGGNTEAFF

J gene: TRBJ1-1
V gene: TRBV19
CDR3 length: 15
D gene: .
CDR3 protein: CASSIEARGRTEAFF

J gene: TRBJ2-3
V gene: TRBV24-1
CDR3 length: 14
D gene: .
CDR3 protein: CATSPPGGTDTQYF

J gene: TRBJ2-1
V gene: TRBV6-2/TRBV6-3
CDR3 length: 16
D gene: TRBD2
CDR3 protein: CASRPRSGSSYNEQFF

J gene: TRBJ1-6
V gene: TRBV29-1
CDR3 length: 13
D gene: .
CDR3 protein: CSVRETANSPLHF

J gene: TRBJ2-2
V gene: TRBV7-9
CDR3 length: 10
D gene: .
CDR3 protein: CATDWGELFF

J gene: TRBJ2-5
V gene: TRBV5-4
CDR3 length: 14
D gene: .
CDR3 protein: CASSLEGSPGTQYF

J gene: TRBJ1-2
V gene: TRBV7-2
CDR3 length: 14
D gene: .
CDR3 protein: CASSMHQEMYGYTF

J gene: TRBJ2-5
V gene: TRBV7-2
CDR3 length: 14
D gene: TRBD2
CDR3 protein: CASSPLGREETQYF

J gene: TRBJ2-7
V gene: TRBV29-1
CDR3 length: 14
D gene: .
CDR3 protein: CSVFQGVSTYEQYF

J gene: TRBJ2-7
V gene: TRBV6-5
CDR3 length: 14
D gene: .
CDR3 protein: CASSSRAGSYEQYF

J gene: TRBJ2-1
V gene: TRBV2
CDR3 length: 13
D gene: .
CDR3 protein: CASSPRSYNEQFF

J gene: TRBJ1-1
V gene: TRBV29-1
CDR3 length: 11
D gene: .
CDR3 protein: CSAGEGPVAFF

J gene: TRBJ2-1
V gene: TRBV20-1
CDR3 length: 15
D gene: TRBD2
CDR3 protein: CSASPTSGGHNEQFF

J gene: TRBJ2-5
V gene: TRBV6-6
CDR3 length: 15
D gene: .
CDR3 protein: CASNAMGSSQETQYF

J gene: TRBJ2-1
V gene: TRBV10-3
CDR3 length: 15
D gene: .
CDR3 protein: CAISTGSSRSNEQFF

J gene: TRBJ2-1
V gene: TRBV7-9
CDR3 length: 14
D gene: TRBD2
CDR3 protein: CASSPSGRYNEQFF

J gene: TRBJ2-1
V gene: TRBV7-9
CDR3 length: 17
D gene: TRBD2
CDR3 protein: CASGRPREESSYNEQFF

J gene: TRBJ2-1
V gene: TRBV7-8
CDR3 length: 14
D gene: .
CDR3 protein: CASSFGLPINEQFF

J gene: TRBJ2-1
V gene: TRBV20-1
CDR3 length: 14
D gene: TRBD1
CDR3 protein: CSARAGGAYNEQFF

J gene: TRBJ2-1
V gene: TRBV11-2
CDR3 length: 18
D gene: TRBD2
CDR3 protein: CASSLAALLADSYNEQFF

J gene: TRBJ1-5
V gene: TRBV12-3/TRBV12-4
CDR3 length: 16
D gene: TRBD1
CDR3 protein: CASSQQTGVSGQPQHF

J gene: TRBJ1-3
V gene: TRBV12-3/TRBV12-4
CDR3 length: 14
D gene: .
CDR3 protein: CASFRTEAGNTIYF

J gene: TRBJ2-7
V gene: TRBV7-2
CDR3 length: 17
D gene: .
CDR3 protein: CASSLAGRGKNSYEQYF

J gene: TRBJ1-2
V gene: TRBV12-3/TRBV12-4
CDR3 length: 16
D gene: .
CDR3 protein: CASSLSRGALLHGYTF